The source of this T cell receptor beta chain is a study of blood T cell repertoires in COVID-19. Study overall: Material from acute and convalescent COVID-19 was sourced from the United States, Italy and Spain.

Authors' data handling: Estimation of nucleated cell counts relied on the amplification of reference gene primers. Only in-frame clones appear in the TCRdb table, and some are missing; sequencing was by immunoSEQ multiplex PCR. V and J calls and clone size are as listed in that table; D and trimming were resolved from the DNA. Among about 150,000 clones listed, about 90% were seen once. Regarding this clone: This sample includes further DNA sequences coding for the same CDR3.

In germline, CDR1 is SGDLS, CDR2 YYNGEE. V dropped 3 bases and J dropped 0; count of bases not matched to a gene: 0. This CDR3 is 15 amino acids long. Individuals drawn from approximately 26 US areas were about 18 to 100 years old. In assigning cohorts, the study relied on participant-reported clinical history. Sequenced material: PBMCs or T cells enriched from blood (not recorded which). The clonotype originates from a woman in her thirties or forties who had been exposed to COVID-19. The gene calls are TRBV9 and TRBJ2-1; 10 bases are shared with TRBD2. The chain's CDR3 is CASSASGSSYNEQFF. The CDR3 region has the DNA TGTGCCAGCAGCGCTAGCGGGAGCTCCTACAATGAGCAGTTCTTC.